This T cell receptor beta chain was sequenced for a study of blood T cell repertoires in COVID-19. Overall study: COVID-19 samples, acute and convalescent, were from the United States, Italy and Spain. T cells, B-cell-depleted T cells, or PBMCs provided the cDNA or gDNA that served as material.

This CDR3 has 15 amino acids. Per the germline V gene, CDR1 is LNHDA and CDR2 is SQIVND (reference sequence). The ends were cut back, 4 bases at V and 0 bases at J, with 10 bases in the middle. Profiled with immunoSEQ multiplex PCR; TCRdb holds only in-frame clones, not every one. This table has approximately 170,000 clones, about 85% appearing once. Comments on this clone: Other DNA sequences in this sample translate to the same CDR3.

The V call is TRBV19, the J call TRBJ1-5; no definite D call. This TCR was sampled from an elderly woman in a cohort sampled during active or convalescent COVID-19. The sample was peripheral blood. Here the CDR3 DNA reads TGTGCCAGTAGTACAGATACTTATAGCAATCAGCCCCAGCATTTT. Protein product: CASSTDTYSNQPQHF.